This TCR beta chain is drawn from a study of T cell clones after liver transplantation. Overall study context: Samples came from ITN030ST, which attempted immunosuppression withdrawal within 2 years of liver transplantation.

CDR1 is LNHDA and CDR2 is SQIVND in the germline V gene (reference sequence). The V end lost 3 bases, the J end lost 9 bases, and 9 bases lay between the germline ends. This CDR3 is 13 amino acids long. TCRdb keeps only in-frame clones here, not all; method: immunoSEQ multiplex PCR. The profile shows 15,000 to 20,000 clones, approximately 80% of them singletons. V usage is TRBV19 and J usage is TRBJ1-6; D is ambiguous. The source of this sequence is a human patient who received a liver transplant. These T cells may partly come from the graft donor. The starting material was CD8+ T cells from blood, obtained less than 50 months after liver transplant. DNA of the CDR3: TGTGCCAGTAGTATCGGGGTTGGTTCACCCCTCCACTTT. Translating gives CASSIGVGSPLHF.